The TCR beta chain under discussion was sequenced for a study of T cells in Graves' hyperthyroidism and ophthalmopathy. Study-level results: In validation, the model predicted ophthalmopathy. These predictions came a median roughly 6.5 months before onset.

Researchers amplified the TCR beta CDR3 regions from RNA transcripts. First-round RT-PCR with HTBI primers amplified the TCR CDR3 region. In TCRdb, the multiplex PCR reads were re-called with MiXCR into one record per CDR3 protein. The repertoire includes over 400,000 distinct CDR3 sequences, approximately 15% of them detected once, and roughly an eighth sits in the top ten. This clonotype came up many times. Its matching antigen is unknown. The source of the PBMCs was roughly 10 ml of fresh peripheral blood. Germline V gene lookup returns CDR1 SGDLS and CDR2 YYNGEE. V shed 6 bases, J shed 7 bases, and the junction held 10 bases outside the gene matches. The CDR3 has 16 amino acids.

Sequenced sample: blood. The chain joins TRBV9 to TRBJ2-3, with 14 bases identical to TRBD2. The receptor comes from a man aged 18 to 35 with Graves' ophthalmopathy. CDR3 DNA: TGTGCCAGCAACCACGGGGGGACTAGCGGGAGTTATACGCAGTATTTT. Encoded protein: CASNHGGTSGSYTQYF.